The 13 T cell receptor beta chains presented below share a single source sample, sequenced in a study of T cell responses to AZD1222 COVID-19 vaccine. Profiling relied on immunoSEQ multiplex PCR, and the TCRdb table lists in-frame clones only, not all of them. In the table there are around 110,000 clones, 92% of which are singletons. The source was peripheral blood, collected 28 days after the second AZD1222 dose. These receptors all stem from an adult who received the AZD1222 COVID-19 vaccine.

The chain uses TRBV5-4 and TRBJ1-2, with 9 bases identical to TRBD1. CDR3 length: 14 amino acids. Per germline, CDR1 SGHNT and CDR2 YYREEE (reference sequence). V lost 4 bases and J lost 3; bases outside the gene matches: 4. The CDR3 region is CASSEGQGHYGYTF. CDR3 sequence (DNA): TGTGCCAGCAGCGAGGGACAGGGTCACTATGGCTACACCTTC. Full variable domain (missing parts from reference TRBV5-4 and TRBJ1-2): ETGVTQSPTHLIKTRGQQVTLRCSSQSGHNTVSWYQQALGQGPQFIFQYYREEENGRGNFPPRFSGLQFPNYSSELNVNALELDDSALYLCASSEGQGHYGYTFGSGTRLTVV.

V and J are TRBV6-1 and TRBJ2-7, with D possibly called TRBD1 or TRBD2 (5 bases each). The V end lost 1 base, the J end lost 7 bases, and 20 bases lay between the germline ends. Germline CDR1 is MNHNS and CDR2 is SASEGT. The CDR3 loop spans 16 amino acids. CDR3 in amino acids: CASSEGVRERVGEQYF. CDR3 bases: TGTGCCAGCAGTGAAGGAGTCAGGGAGAGGGTAGGGGAGCAGTACTTC.

This chain uses TRBV28 with TRBJ1-5; the D is unclear. The V gene lost 6 bases and the J gene lost 0 bases, with 9 bases spanning the gap. The CDR3 length is 14 residues. Germline V gene data show CDR1 as MDHEN and CDR2 as SYDVKM. The CDR3, as DNA: TGTGCCAGCAGCCCACACTATAGCAATCAGCCCCAGCATTTT. Residues: CASSPHYSNQPQHF.

The genes are TRBV5-4 and TRBJ2-3, with unresolved D. The CDR3 extends over 14 amino acids. Trimming pared 3 bases from V and 3 bases from J, leaving 11 bases between. Germline CDR1 SGHNT, CDR2 YYREEE (reference sequence). CDR3 in DNA: TGTGCCAGCAGCTGGGATAGTGGGACAGATACGCAGTATTTT. It translates to CASSWDSGTDTQYF. The variable domain in full, with the rest retrieved from reference TRBV5-4 and TRBJ2-3, is ETGVTQSPTHLIKTRGQQVTLRCSSQSGHNTVSWYQQALGQGPQFIFQYYREEENGRGNFPPRFSGLQFPNYSSELNVNALELDDSALYLCASSWDSGTDTQYFGPGTRLTVL.

V usage is TRBV28 and J usage is TRBJ1-5; TRBD1 aligns across 7 bases. Per the germline V gene, CDR1 is MDHEN and CDR2 is SYDVKM. V lost 3 bases and J lost 0; bases outside the gene matches: 2. The CDR3 contains 15 residues. In DNA, the CDR3 is TGTGCCAGCAGTTTCGACAGGGTTAGCAATCAGCCCCAGCATTTT. It is translated as CASSFDRVSNQPQHF.

This chain links TRBV5-1 with TRBJ1-1, with TRBD1 identical over 11 bases. The CDR3 runs 15 residues. Germline CDR1 is SGHRS and CDR2 is YFSETQ. Trimming at V came to 4 bases and at J to 4 bases, leaving 6 bases not matched to a gene. The CDR3 coding sequence is TGCGCCAGCAGCAAGTTAGGGACAGGGGGCACTGAAGCTTTCTTT. It translates to CASSKLGTGGTEAFF.

The rearrangement links TRBV7-9 to TRBJ2-7; TRBD1 matches at 10 bases. Trimming at V came to 4 bases and at J to 5 bases, leaving 8 bases not matched to a gene. The CDR3 contains 15 residues. Germline CDR1 is SEHNR and CDR2 is FQNEAQ (reference sequence). Here the CDR3 DNA reads TGTGCCAGCAGCTCCCGGGACAGGGGACCGAACGAGCAGTACTTC. Translating gives CASSSRDRGPNEQYF.

The chain joins TRBV18 to TRBJ2-1, with D maybe TRBD2 (5 bases). The V and J ends lost 6 bases and 6 bases respectively, with 9 bases between them. Germline lookup yields CDR1 KGHSH and CDR2 LQKENI. The CDR3 covers 12 residues. The CDR3 loop reads CASSGGSNEQFF. Written as DNA, the CDR3 is TGTGCCAGCTCGGGTGGGAGCAATGAGCAGTTCTTC.

The DNA for the CDR3 is TGTGCCAGCGGGGACAGACGTTCACACAATGAGCAGTTCTTC. Its translation: CASGDRRSHNEQFF. This chain joins TRBV2 and TRBJ2-1; 7 bases are a match to TRBD1. The V segment lost 8 bases and the J segment 5 bases; nucleotides outside the gene matches: 9. This CDR3 has 14 residues. Germline V CDR1 and CDR2: SNHLY, FYNNEI.

This chain links TRBV16 with TRBJ1-5, with unresolved D. CDR1 KGHSY and CDR2 FQNENV come from the germline V gene. This CDR3 comprises 13 residues. The V end lost 4 bases, the J end lost 0 bases, and 4 bases lay between the germline ends. CDR3: CASSLYSNQPQHF. CDR3 DNA sequence: TGTGCCAGCAGCCTCTATAGCAATCAGCCCCAGCATTTT.

The chain uses TRBV6-2 or TRBV6-3 and TRBJ1-1; D is possibly TRBD1 (6 bases). CDR3 length: 15 amino acids. Per the germline V gene, CDR1 is MNHEY and CDR2 is SVGEGT. V was clipped by 2 bases and J by 4 bases, with 14 bases between them. CDR3 sequence: CASSYPQGVGTEAFF. CDR3 nucleotide sequence: TGTGCCAGCAGTTACCCACAGGGCGTGGGCACTGAAGCTTTCTTT.

The gene calls are TRBV7-9 and TRBJ2-1; 9 nucleotides line up with TRBD2. V shed 6 bases and J 7 bases; nucleotides not matched to a gene: 10. CDR1 SEHNR and CDR2 FQNEAQ come from the germline V gene (reference sequence). The CDR3 is made up of 15 amino acids. The CDR3: CASRGAGGPRNEQFF. The CDR3 region has the DNA TGTGCCAGCAGGGGGGCGGGAGGGCCACGAAATGAGCAGTTCTTC.

This chain connects TRBV18 to TRBJ1-5; D not resolved. The CDR3 length is 14 residues. Germline CDR1 reads KGHSH; CDR2 reads LQKENI. Deletions cut 3 bases from V and 2 bases from J, with 8 bases between. The CDR3 spells CASSPPGGNQPQHF. The DNA for the CDR3 is TGTGCCAGCTCACCCCCCGGCGGCAATCAGCCCCAGCATTTT.